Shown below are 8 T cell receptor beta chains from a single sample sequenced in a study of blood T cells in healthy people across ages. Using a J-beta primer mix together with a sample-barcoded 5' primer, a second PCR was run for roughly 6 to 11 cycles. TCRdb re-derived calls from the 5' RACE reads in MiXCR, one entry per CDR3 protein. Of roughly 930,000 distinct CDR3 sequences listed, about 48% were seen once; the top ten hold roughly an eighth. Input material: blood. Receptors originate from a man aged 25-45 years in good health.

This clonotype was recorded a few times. The CDR3 sequence: CSVLKSGEQYF. CDR3 bases: TGCAGCGTTCTGAAAAGTGGCGAGCAGTACTTC. The rearrangement links TRBV29-1 to TRBJ2-7; unclear D gene. This CDR3 comprises 11 residues. The V end lost 5 bases, the J end lost 6 bases, and 11 bases lay between the germline ends. Germline loops: CDR1 SQVTM, CDR2 ANQGSEA.

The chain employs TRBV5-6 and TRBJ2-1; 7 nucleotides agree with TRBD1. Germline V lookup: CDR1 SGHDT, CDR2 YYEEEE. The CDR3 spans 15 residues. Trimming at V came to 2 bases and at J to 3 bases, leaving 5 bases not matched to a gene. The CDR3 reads CASSFPGGVYNEQFF. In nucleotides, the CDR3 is TGTGCCAGCAGCTTTCCAGGGGGTGTCTACAATGAGCAGTTCTTC. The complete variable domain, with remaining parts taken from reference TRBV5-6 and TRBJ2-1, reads DAGVTQSPTHLIKTRGQQVTLRCSPKSGHDTVSWYQQALGQGPQFIFQYYEEEERQRGNFPDRFSGHQFPNYSSELNVNALLLGDSALYLCASSFPGGVYNEQFFGPGTRLTVL.

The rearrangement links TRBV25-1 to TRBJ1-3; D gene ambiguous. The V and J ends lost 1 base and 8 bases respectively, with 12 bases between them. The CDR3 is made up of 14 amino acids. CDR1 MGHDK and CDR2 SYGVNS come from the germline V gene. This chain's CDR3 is CASSELNAGYTIYF. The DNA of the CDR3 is TGTGCCAGCAGTGAATTAAATGCGGGATACACCATATATTTT.

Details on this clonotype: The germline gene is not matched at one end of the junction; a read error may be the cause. The CDR3 nucleotides read TGCGGCGTTGAAAGGTTAAGTGGGGATGAGCAGTTCTTC. Residues: CGVERLSGDEQFF. The J gene is TRBJ2-1, the V gene TRBV29-1, with D unclear. The CDR3 loop spans 13 amino acids. Germline V CDR1 and CDR2: SQVTM, ANQGSEA.

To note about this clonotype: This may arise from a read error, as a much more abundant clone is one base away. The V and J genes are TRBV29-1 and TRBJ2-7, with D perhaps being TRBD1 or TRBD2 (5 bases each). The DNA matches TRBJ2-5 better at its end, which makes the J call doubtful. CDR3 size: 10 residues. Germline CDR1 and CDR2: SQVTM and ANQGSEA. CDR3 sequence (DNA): TGCAGCTTTGAGGGGGAGACCCAGTACTTC. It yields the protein CSFEGETQYF.

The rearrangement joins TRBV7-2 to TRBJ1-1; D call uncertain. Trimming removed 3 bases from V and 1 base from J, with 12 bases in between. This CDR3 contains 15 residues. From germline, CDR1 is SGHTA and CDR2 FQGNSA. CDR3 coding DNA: TGTGCCAGCAGCTTTGGGATACAGTCGAACACTGAAGCTTTCTTT. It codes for CASSFGIQSNTEAFF.

CDR3 residues: CASKPTGLYYGYTF. The DNA of the CDR3 is TGTGCCAGCAAACCCACAGGGTTATATTATGGCTACACCTTC. V gene TRBV6-1 combines with J gene TRBJ1-2, with D possibly being TRBD1 (6 bases). V lost 7 bases and J 5 bases, leaving 17 bases between the germline ends. This CDR3 is built from 14 residues. CDR1 and CDR2 from the germline V gene are MNHNS and SASEGT.

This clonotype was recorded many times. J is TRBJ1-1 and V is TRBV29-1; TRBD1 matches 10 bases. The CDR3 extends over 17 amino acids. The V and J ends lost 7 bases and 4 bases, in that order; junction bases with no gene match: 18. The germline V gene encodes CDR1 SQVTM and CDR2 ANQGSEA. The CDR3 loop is CSGRIRPGQGVSTEAFF. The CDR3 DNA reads TGCAGCGGTCGAATAAGGCCCGGACAGGGGGTTAGCACTGAAGCTTTCTTT.